This T cell receptor (beta chain) derives from a study of type 1 and type 2 diabetes patients. General observations from the study: Type 2 diabetes and control V and J usage correlated highly, 0.75 to 0.98.

This clonotype was recorded at least ten times. What it binds is unknown. V lost 6 bases to trimming and J lost 4 bases; unmatched junction nucleotides: 5. CDR1 SNHLY and CDR2 FYNNEI come from the germline V gene. The CDR3 covers 14 residues. The PCR template was genomic DNA. Multiplex PCR with 30 forward and 13 reverse primers amplified the TCR beta CDR3. TCRdb itself ran the multiplex PCR reads through MiXCR, one entry per CDR3 protein. The sample has 250,000 or so distinct CDR3 sequences, roughly 48% seen once; the top ten hold roughly an eighth. This chain links TRBV2 with TRBJ2-5; 10 bases agree with TRBD1. The sample comprised peripheral blood mononuclear cells (PBMCs). This clonotype was sampled from a young man with type 2 diabetes. In DNA form, the CDR3 reads TGTGCCAGCAGCGCGGGACAGGGGATAGAGACCCAGTACTTC. It encodes CASSAGQGIETQYF.